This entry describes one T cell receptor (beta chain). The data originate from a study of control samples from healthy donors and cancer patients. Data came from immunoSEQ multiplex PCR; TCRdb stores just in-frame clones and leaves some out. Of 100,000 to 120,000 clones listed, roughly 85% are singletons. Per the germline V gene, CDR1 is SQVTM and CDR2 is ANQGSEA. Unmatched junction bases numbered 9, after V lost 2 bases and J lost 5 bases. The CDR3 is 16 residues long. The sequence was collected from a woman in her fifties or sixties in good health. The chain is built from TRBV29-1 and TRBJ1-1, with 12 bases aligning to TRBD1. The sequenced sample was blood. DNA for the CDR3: TGCAGCGTTGAAACACGGGACAGGGGGCGCTTAACTGAAGCTTTCTTT. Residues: CSVETRDRGRLTEAFF.